This T cell receptor (beta chain) was identified in a study of Tregs in tolerant kidney transplant recipients. Study-wide findings and caveats: Biological reproducibility was not directly addressed, but technical replication error appeared minimal. Few patients were studied, so findings need validation in larger groups. Expanding Tregs on activated donor B cells appeared to best identify donor-specific TCRbeta clones.

Repertoires were generated with immunoSEQ multiplex PCR, while TCRdb's copy carries only in-frame clones and drops some. The data contain around 120,000 clones, around nine tenths of them singletons. As regards this clone: Its antigen is undetermined.

Unstimulated regulatory T cells (CD4+CD25+CD127-), CD4+CD25- non-regulatory cells, CD4 and CD8 cells were FACS-sorted from thawed PBMCs. The TCR comes from a human donor in good health. Sequencing was performed on CD4+ T cells from blood.

CDR3 in DNA: TGTGCCAGCAGCTTGGCAGGGGGCAATCAGCCCCAGCATTTT. This codes for CASSLAGGNQPQHF. This chain links TRBV5-6 with TRBJ1-5; weak D call: TRBD1 (6 bases). Germline assignment: CDR1 SGHDT and CDR2 YYEEEE. This CDR3 is built from 14 residues. The ends were cut back, 0 bases at V and 2 bases at J, with 6 bases in the middle.